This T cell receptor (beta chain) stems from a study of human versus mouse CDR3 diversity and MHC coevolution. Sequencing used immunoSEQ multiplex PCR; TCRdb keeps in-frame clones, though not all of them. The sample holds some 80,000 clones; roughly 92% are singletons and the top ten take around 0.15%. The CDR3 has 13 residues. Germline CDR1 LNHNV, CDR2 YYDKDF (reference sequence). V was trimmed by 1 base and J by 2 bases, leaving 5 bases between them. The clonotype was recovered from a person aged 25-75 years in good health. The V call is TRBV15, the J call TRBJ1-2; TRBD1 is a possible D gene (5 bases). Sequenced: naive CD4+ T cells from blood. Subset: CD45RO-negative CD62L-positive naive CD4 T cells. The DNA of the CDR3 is TGTGCCACCAGCAGAGGACAGAACTATGGCTACACCTTC. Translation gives CATSRGQNYGYTF.